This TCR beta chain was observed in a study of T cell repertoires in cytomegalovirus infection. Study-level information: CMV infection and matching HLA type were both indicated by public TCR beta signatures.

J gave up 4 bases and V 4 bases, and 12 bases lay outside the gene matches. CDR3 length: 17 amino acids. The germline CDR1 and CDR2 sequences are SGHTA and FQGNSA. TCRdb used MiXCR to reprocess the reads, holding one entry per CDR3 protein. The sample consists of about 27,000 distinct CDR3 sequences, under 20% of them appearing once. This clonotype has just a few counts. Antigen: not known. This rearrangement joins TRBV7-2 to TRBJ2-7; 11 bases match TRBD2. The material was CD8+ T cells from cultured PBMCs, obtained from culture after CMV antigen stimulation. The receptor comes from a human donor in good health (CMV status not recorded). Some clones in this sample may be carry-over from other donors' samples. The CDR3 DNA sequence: TGTGCCAGCAGCTACTGGGGACTAGCGGACCGTGTTTACGAGCAGTACTTC. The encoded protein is CASSYWGLADRVYEQYF.